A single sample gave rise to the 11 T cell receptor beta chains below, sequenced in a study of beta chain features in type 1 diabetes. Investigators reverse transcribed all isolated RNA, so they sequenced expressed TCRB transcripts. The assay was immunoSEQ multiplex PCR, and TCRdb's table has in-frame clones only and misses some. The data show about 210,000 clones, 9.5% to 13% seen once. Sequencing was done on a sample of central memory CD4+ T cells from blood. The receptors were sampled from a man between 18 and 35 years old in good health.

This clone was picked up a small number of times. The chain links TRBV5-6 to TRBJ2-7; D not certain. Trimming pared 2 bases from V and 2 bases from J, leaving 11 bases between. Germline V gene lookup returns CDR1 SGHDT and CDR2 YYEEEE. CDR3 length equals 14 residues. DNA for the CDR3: TGTGCCAGCAGCTTAACGGGCTTCGCCTACGAGCAGTACTTC. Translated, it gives CASSLTGFAYEQYF. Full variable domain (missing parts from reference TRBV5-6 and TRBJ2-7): DAGVTQSPTHLIKTRGQQVTLRCSPKSGHDTVSWYQQALGQGPQFIFQYYEEEERQRGNFPDRFSGHQFPNYSSELNVNALLLGDSALYLCASSLTGFAYEQYFGPGTRLTVT.

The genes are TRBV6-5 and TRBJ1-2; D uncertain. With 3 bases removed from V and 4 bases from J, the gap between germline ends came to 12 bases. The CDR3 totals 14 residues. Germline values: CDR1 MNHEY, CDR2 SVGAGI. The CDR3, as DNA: TGTGCCAGCAGTTATACCGAGACTACCTATGGCTACACCTTC. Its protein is CASSYTETTYGYTF.

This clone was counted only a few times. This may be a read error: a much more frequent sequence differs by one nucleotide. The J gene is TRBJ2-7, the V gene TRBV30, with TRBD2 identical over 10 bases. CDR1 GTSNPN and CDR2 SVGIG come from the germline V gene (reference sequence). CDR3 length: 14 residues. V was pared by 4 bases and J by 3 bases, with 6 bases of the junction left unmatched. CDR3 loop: CAWTGWTSGYEQYF. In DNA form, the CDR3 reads TGTGCCTGGACGGGATGGACTAGCGGCTACGAGCAGTACTTC.

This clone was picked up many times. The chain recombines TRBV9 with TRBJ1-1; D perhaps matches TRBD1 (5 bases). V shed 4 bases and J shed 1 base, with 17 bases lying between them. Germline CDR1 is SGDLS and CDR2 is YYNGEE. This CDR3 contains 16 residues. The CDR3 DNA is TGTGCCAGCAGCCCGGGCATAGGGGAGGGGAACACTGAAGCTTTCTTT. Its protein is CASSPGIGEGNTEAFF. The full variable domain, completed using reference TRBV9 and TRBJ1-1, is DSGVTQTPKHLITATGQRVTLRCSPRSGDLSVYWYQQSLDQGLQFLIQYYNGEERAKGNILERFSAQQFPDLHSELNLSSLELGDSALYFCASSPGIGEGNTEAFFGQGTRLTVV.

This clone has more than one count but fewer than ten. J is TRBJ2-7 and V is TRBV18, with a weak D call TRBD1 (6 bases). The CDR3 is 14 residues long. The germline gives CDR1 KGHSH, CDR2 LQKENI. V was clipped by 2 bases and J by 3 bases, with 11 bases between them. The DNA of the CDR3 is TGTGCCAGCTCACCAACCCAACAGGGCTACGAGCAGTACTTC. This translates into CASSPTQQGYEQYF. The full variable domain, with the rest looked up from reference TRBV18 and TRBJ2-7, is NAGVMQNPRHLVRRRGQEARLRCSPMKGHSHVYWYRQLPEEGLKFMVYLQKENIIDESGMPKERFSAEFPKEGPSILRIQQVVRGDSAAYFCASSPTQQGYEQYFGPGTRLTVT.

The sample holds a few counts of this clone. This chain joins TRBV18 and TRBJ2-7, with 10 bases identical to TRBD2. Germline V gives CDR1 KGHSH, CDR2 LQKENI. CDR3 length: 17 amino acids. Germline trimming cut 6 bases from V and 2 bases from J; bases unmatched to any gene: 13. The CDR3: CASSPFGGAGGTYEQYF. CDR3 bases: TGTGCCAGCTCTCCCTTCGGGGGAGCGGGAGGGACCTACGAGCAGTACTTC. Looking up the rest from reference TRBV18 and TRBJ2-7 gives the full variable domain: NAGVMQNPRHLVRRRGQEARLRCSPMKGHSHVYWYRQLPEEGLKFMVYLQKENIIDESGMPKERFSAEFPKEGPSILRIQQVVRGDSAAYFCASSPFGGAGGTYEQYFGPGTRLTVT.

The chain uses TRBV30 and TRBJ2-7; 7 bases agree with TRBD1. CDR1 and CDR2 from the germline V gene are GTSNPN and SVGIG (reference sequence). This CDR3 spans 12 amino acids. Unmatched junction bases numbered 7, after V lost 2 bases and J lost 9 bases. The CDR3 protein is CAWSQDRVRQYF. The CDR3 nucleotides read TGTGCCTGGAGTCAAGACAGGGTTCGGCAGTACTTC.

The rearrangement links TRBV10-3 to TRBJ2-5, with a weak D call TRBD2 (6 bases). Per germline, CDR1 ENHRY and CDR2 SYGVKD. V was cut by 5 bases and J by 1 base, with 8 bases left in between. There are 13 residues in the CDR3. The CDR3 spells CAISWDSQETQYF. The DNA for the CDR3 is TGTGCCATCAGTTGGGACTCCCAAGAGACCCAGTACTTC.

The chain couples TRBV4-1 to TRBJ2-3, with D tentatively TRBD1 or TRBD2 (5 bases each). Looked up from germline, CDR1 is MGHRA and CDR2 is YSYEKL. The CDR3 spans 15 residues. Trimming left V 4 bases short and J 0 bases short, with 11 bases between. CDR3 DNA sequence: TGCGCCAGCAGCCGGTGGGGCGGGAGCACAGATACGCAGTATTTT. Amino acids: CASSRWGGSTDTQYF.

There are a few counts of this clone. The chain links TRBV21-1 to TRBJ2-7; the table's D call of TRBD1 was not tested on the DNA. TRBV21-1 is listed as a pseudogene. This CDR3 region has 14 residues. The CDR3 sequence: CASDRDRVTYEQYF. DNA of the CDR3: TGTGCCAGTGATCGGGACAGGGTAACCTACGAGCAGTACTTC.

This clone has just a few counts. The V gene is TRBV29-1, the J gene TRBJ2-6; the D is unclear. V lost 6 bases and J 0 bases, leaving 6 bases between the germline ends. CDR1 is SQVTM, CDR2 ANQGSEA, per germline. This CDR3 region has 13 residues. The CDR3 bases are TGCAGCGTCGCACACTCTGGGGCCAACGTCCTGACTTTC. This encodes CSVAHSGANVLTF.